Following are 13 T cell receptor beta chains from one sample sequenced in a study of blood T cell repertoires in COVID-19. Data came from immunoSEQ multiplex PCR; TCRdb stores just in-frame clones and leaves some out. The sample comprises over 150,000 clones, about 90% of which are singletons, and around 20% rests with the top ten. The sample taken for sequencing was peripheral blood. Receptors originate from a man between 65 and 85 years old with active or convalescent COVID-19.

The chain has TRBV6-2 or TRBV6-3 and TRBJ1-6; TRBD1 matches 8 bases. V trimming: 0 bases; J trimming: 6 bases; junction bases outside the gene matches: 4. The CDR3 length is 16 residues. CDR1 is MNHEY, CDR2 SVGEGT, per germline. DNA for the CDR3: TGTGCCAGCAGTTACTCTACGGACAGGGTTAATTCACCCCTCCACTTT. This codes for CASSYSTDRVNSPLHF.

The chain combines TRBV24-1 with TRBJ1-2; perhaps TRBD1 as D (6 bases). The CDR3 has 15 amino acids. V was pared by 1 base and J by 2 bases, with 10 bases between. Germline values: CDR1 KGHDR, CDR2 SFDVKD. CDR3 sequence (DNA): TGTGCCACCAGTGATTTAGGGCAGGGGAACTATGGCTACACCTTC. Its translation: CATSDLGQGNYGYTF.

The CDR3 reads CASSLTVQVGEKLFF. CDR3 nucleotide sequence: TGCGCCAGCAGCCTAACGGTTCAGGTCGGTGAAAAACTGTTTTTT. The chain links TRBV4-1 to TRBJ1-4; D unresolved. Between the trimmed V and J ends, which lost 4 bases and 7 bases, there was a span of 16 bases. From germline, CDR1 is MGHRA and CDR2 YSYEKL. This CDR3 is 15 amino acids long.

J is TRBJ1-1 and V is TRBV6-2 or TRBV6-3; possibly TRBD1 for D (5 bases). This CDR3 has 14 amino acids. The germline V gene has CDR1 MNHEY and CDR2 SVGEGT. The V and J ends lost 4 bases and 5 bases respectively, with 14 bases between them. The CDR3 nucleotides read TGTGCCAGCAGTTTACAGGCGGTGCTTACTGAAGCTTTCTTT. Amino acids: CASSLQAVLTEAFF.

The V gene is TRBV3-1 (or the pseudogene TRBV3-2), the J gene TRBJ1-1, with D hard to call. The CDR3 loop spans 15 amino acids. V was trimmed by 1 base and J by 1 base, leaving 10 bases between them. Germline V gene lookup returns CDR1 LGHDT and CDR2 YNNKEL (reference sequence). The CDR3 loop is CASSQVRHRNTEAFF. CDR3 coding DNA: TGTGCCAGCAGCCAAGTTCGACACCGGAACACTGAAGCTTTCTTT.

This chain connects TRBV24-1 to TRBJ2-1, with 13 bases lining up with TRBD2. Germline lookup yields CDR1 KGHDR and CDR2 SFDVKD. The CDR3 is made up of 16 amino acids. V lost 3 bases and J lost 8; bases outside the gene matches: 6. The CDR3 DNA is TGTGCCACCAGTGATCGACTAGCGGGAGGTTCAGATGAGCAGTTCTTC. This sequence encodes CATSDRLAGGSDEQFF.

The J gene is TRBJ2-5, the V gene TRBV7-2; TRBD2 aligns across 7 bases. This CDR3 is built from 17 residues. Germline assignment: CDR1 SGHTA and CDR2 FQGNSA. V shed 1 base and J 0 bases; nucleotides not matched to a gene: 8. Here the CDR3 reads CASSLGSSGAYQETQYF. The DNA of the CDR3 is TGTGCCAGCAGCTTAGGATCCAGCGGGGCGTACCAAGAGACCCAGTACTTC.

The rearrangement uses TRBV7-8 and TRBJ2-2; TRBD1 agrees at 9 bases. The V and J ends lost 5 bases and 5 bases, in that order; junction bases with no gene match: 6. Germline V gene sequence: CDR1 SGHVS, CDR2 FQNEAQ. This CDR3 region has 15 residues. CDR3 DNA: TGTGCCAGCAGCCAACAGGGGGCCTGGACCGGGGAGCTGTTTTTT. Translated, it gives CASSQQGAWTGELFF.

The chain combines TRBV19 with TRBJ1-1; a weak D match, TRBD1 (6 bases). CDR1 and CDR2 (germline): LNHDA, SQIVND (reference sequence). This CDR3 region has 15 residues. V was trimmed by 5 bases and J by 4 bases, leaving 17 bases between them. The CDR3 is CASSSSGQWATEAFF. The CDR3 region has the DNA TGTGCCAGTAGTTCCTCCGGACAGTGGGCCACTGAAGCTTTCTTT.

CDR3 bases: TGTGCCAGCAGTCAACAGAGGCAGGGGAAGTACGAGCAGTACTTC. This encodes CASSQQRQGKYEQYF. V is TRBV13 and J is TRBJ2-7; D possibly corresponds to TRBD1 (6 bases). The germline gives CDR1 PRHDT, CDR2 FYEKMQ (reference sequence). Trimming removed 6 bases at V and 4 bases at J, with 19 bases between. CDR3 length equals 15 residues.

This chain uses TRBV19 with TRBJ1-1; D is undetermined. CDR3 length equals 13 residues. V lost 5 bases and J 4 bases, leaving 11 bases between the germline ends. Germline V lookup: CDR1 LNHDA, CDR2 SQIVND (reference sequence). DNA of the CDR3: TGTGCCAGTAGTTGGGCCCGGGGCACTGAAGCTTTCTTT. It encodes CASSWARGTEAFF.

This chain links TRBV11-2 with TRBJ2-1; 10 bases are shared with TRBD2. Per germline, CDR1 SGHAT and CDR2 FQNNGV. This CDR3 contains 15 residues. V lost 4 bases and J lost 4; bases outside the gene matches: 4. CDR3 in DNA: TGTGCCAGCAGCTCAGGACTAGCGGTTTACAATGAGCAGTTCTTC. This codes for CASSSGLAVYNEQFF.

The gene calls are TRBV5-4 and TRBJ1-2, with 9 positions matching TRBD1. Per the germline V gene, CDR1 is SGHNT and CDR2 is YYREEE (reference sequence). V trimming: 4 bases; J trimming: 4 bases; junction bases outside the gene matches: 17. CDR3 length equals 18 residues. CDR3 amino acids: CASSVGSTGGAGIYGYTF. The CDR3, as DNA: TGTGCCAGCAGCGTAGGATCAACAGGGGGCGCGGGGATCTATGGCTACACCTTC.